What follows describes a single T cell receptor (beta chain). The source of the sample is a study of cytomegalovirus exposure and HLA in healthy donors. Germline-derived CDR1 and CDR2 are SEHNR and FQNEAQ (reference sequence). V was clipped by 6 bases and J by 3 bases; unmatched bases: 7. This CDR3 is built from 15 residues. Primers for the PCR totalled 60 Vbeta and 13 Jbeta. Assay used: immunoSEQ multiplex PCR; TCRdb lists only in-frame clones, some missing. Among tens of thousands of clones listed, around 64% were seen once. This TCR derives from a human donor in good health. Sequenced material: PBMCs. This chain uses TRBV7-9 with TRBJ2-1, with 8 bases matching TRBD1. DNA for the CDR3: TGTGCCAGCAGGGCCGACAGGGGATACTACAATGAGCAGTTCTTC. It is translated as CASRADRGYYNEQFF.